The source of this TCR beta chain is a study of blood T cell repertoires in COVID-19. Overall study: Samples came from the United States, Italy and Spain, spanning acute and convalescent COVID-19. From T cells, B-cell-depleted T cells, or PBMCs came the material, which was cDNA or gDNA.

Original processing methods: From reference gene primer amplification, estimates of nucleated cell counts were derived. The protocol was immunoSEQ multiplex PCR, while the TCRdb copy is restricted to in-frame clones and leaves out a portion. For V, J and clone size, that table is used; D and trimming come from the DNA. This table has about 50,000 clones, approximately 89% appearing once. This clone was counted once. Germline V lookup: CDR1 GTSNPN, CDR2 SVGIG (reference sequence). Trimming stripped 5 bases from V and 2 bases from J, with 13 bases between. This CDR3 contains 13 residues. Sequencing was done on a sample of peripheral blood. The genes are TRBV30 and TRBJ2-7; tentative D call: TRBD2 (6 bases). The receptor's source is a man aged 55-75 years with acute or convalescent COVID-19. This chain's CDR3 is CAWRGLSAYEQYF. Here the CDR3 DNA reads TGTGCCTGGCGGGGACTTTCCGCCTACGAGCAGTACTTC. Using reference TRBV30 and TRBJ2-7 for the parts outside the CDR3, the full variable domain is SQTIHQWPATLVQPVGSPLSLECTVEGTSNPNLYWYRQAAGRGLQLLFYSVGIGQISSEVPQNLSASRPQDRQFILSSKKLLLSDSGFYLCAWRGLSAYEQYFGPGTRLTVT.